The clone carrying this T cell receptor (beta chain) came up a few times. Its antigen remains unidentified. Template switching added a universal primer site, and cDNA bore unique molecular identifiers. MiXCR was run by TCRdb on the 5' RACE reads, yielding one entry per CDR3 protein. The sample holds 300,000 to 400,000 distinct CDR3 sequences, around 12% seen once. The sample is drawn from a study of identical twins. This CDR3 spans 14 amino acids. V dropped 6 bases and J dropped 6 bases, with 14 bases sitting between them. CDR1 is MDHEN, CDR2 SYDVKM, per germline. Study results and caveats: The more abundant beta clonotypes in cord blood had fewer insertions, and memory repertoires did not show this. Sequences that were out-of-frame, alpha and twin-shared displayed an excess of low generation probability.

This same sample was also taken into another study, of yellow fever vaccine responses in identical twins.

The gene calls are TRBV28 and TRBJ2-2; a possible D gene is TRBD1 (6 bases). Sequencing input: CD8+ T cells sorted from blood. The origin of this receptor is a woman aged 18 to 35 in good health. The CDR3 bases are TGTGCCAGCAGGGAACAGGGTCGGTCCGGGGAGCTGTTTTTT. This codes for CASREQGRSGELFF.